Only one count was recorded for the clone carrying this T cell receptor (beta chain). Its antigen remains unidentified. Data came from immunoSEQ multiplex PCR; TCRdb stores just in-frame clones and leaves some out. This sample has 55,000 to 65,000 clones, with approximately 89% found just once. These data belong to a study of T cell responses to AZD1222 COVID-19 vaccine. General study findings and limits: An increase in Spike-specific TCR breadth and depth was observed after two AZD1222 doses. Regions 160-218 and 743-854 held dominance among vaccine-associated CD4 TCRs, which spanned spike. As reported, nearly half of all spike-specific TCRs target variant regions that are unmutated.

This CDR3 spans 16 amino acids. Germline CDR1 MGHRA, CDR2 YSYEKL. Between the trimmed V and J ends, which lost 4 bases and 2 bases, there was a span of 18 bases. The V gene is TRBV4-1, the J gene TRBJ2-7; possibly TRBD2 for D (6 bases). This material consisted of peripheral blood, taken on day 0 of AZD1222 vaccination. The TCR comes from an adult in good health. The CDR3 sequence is CASSPSVRESTYEQYF. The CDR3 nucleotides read TGCGCCAGCAGCCCCTCGGTACGGGAGTCCACCTACGAGCAGTACTTC.